The 28 T cell receptor beta chains reported below all come from one sample, sequenced in a study of shared clonotypes between healthy human individuals. Produced via immunoSEQ multiplex PCR; TCRdb's table is partial and in-frame only. The table has over a million clones, 65% to 80% seen once. The sample was memory CD4+ T cells sorted from blood. The subset is: CD45RA-negative fraction. All receptors come from a man between 18 and 29 years old in good health.

The chain recombines TRBV4-2 with TRBJ2-3; tentatively, D is TRBD1 or TRBD2 (5 bases each). The CDR3 is 15 residues long. Germline V lookup: CDR1 LGHNA, CDR2 YNFKEQ. Deletions cut 0 bases from V and 0 bases from J, with 7 bases between. This chain's CDR3 is CASSQEEGSTDTQYF. CDR3 in DNA: TGTGCCAGCAGCCAAGAAGAGGGGAGCACAGATACGCAGTATTTT.

This clone was recorded only once. At one end, the junction sequence differs from germline, possibly due to a read error. The V gene is TRBV6-1, the J gene TRBJ2-2; 9 bases agree with TRBD1. CDR3 length equals 13 residues. The V gene's germline CDR1 is MNHNS and CDR2 SASEGT. CDR3 nucleotides: TGTGCCAGCAATGAACAGGGGGCTAGGGAGCTGTTTTTT. Encoded protein: CASNEQGARELFF.

This chain joins TRBV4-1 and TRBJ2-2, with 7 bases fitting TRBD1. The CDR3 sequence is 16 residues long. The V gene end was trimmed by 4 bases and the J gene end by 0 bases; junction bases not matched to a gene: 5. From germline, CDR1 is MGHRA and CDR2 YSYEKL. The CDR3 protein is CASSLRQGPNTGELFF. As DNA, the CDR3 is TGCGCCAGCAGCCTCAGACAGGGACCGAACACCGGGGAGCTGTTTTTT.

This chain connects TRBV11-2 to TRBJ2-7; D tentatively fits TRBD1 or TRBD2 (6 bases each). V shed 2 bases and J shed 4 bases, with 15 bases lying between them. The CDR3 length is 15 residues. The germline gives CDR1 SGHAT, CDR2 FQNNGV. The CDR3 coding sequence is TGTGCCAGCAGCTTACAGGAGGGGGTACGATACGAGCAGTACTTC. Protein product: CASSLQEGVRYEQYF.

CDR3 DNA sequence: TGCGCCAGCAGTACCAGGCCCCCCTGGGGCTACACCTTC. Translated: CASSTRPPWGYTF. This chain connects TRBV23-1 to TRBJ1-2, with unresolved D. TRBV23-1 is an ORF for which the function is uncertain. V was pared by 5 bases and J by 8 bases, with 15 bases between. The CDR3 runs to 13 residues.

This clone was seen a few times. The chain has TRBV28 and TRBJ1-1; D is uncertain. In germline, CDR1 is MDHEN, CDR2 SYDVKM. The ends were cut back, 7 bases at V and 0 bases at J, with 12 bases in the middle. CDR3 length: 14 residues. CDR3 bases: TGTGCCAGCATCACATTGAACATGAACACTGAAGCTTTCTTT. Translating it yields CASITLNMNTEAFF.

This chain uses TRBV19 with TRBJ1-2, with 8 bases fitting TRBD1. Trimming removed 4 bases from V and 3 bases from J; junction bases left unmatched: 13. CDR3 length equals 17 residues. From germline, CDR1 is LNHDA and CDR2 SQIVND (reference sequence). The DNA for the CDR3 is TGTGCCAGTAGTAGCCAGGGGGCGGGTAGTGTTCACTATGGCTACACCTTC. As protein: CASSSQGAGSVHYGYTF.

This clone was counted between two and nine times. In DNA form, the CDR3 reads TGTGCCAGCAGAGGCATAGCTAACTATGGCTACACCTTC. This sequence encodes CASRGIANYGYTF. This chain uses TRBV27 with TRBJ1-2; D gene unclear. V lost 6 bases, J lost 0 bases, and 8 bases lay in between. The germline CDR1 and CDR2 sequences are MNHEY and SMNVEV (reference sequence). CDR3 length: 13 residues.

The J gene is TRBJ1-6, the V gene TRBV5-4; possibly TRBD1 for D (5 bases). Looked up from germline, CDR1 is SGHNT and CDR2 is YYREEE (reference sequence). Trimming shortened V by 4 bases and J by 0 bases, and 14 bases separated the two germline ends. There are 17 residues in the CDR3. CDR3 amino acids: CASSQGHFSSYNSPLHF. CDR3 nucleotides: TGTGCCAGCAGCCAGGGTCACTTTAGCTCCTATAATTCACCCCTCCACTTT. The full variable domain, in which reference TRBV5-4 and TRBJ1-6 provide the parts outside the CDR3, is ETGVTQSPTHLIKTRGQQVTLRCSSQSGHNTVSWYQQALGQGPQFIFQYYREEENGRGNFPPRFSGLQFPNYSSELNVNALELDDSALYLCASSQGHFSSYNSPLHFGNGTRLTVT.

CDR3 nucleotides: TGTGCCAGTACCCCCCGAGGGTGGTCCACCATCGGCACAGATACGCAGTATTTT. It encodes CASTPRGWSTIGTDTQYF. V and J are TRBV19 and TRBJ2-3, with TRBD2 as a possible D gene (5 bases). Germline lookup yields CDR1 LNHDA and CDR2 SQIVND (reference sequence). The CDR3 loop spans 18 amino acids. Trimming removed 7 bases at V and 1 base at J, with 24 bases between. Supplemented by reference TRBV19 and TRBJ2-3, the full variable domain reads DGGITQSPKYLFRKEGQNVTLSCEQNLNHDAMYWYRQDPGQGLRLIYYSQIVNDFQKGDIAEGYSVSREKKESFPLTVTSAQKNPTAFYLCASTPRGWSTIGTDTQYFGPGTRLTVL.

The gene calls are TRBV7-6 and TRBJ2-5; weak D call: TRBD2 (5 bases). Looked up from germline, CDR1 is SGHVS and CDR2 is FNYEAQ. The CDR3 has 13 amino acids. V gave up 4 bases and J gave up 5 bases, with 11 bases separating them. CDR3 DNA sequence: TGTGCCAGCAGCTGGACTGAACGGGAGACCCAGTACTTC. Translated, it gives CASSWTERETQYF.

The chain joins TRBV5-4 to TRBJ2-1; 8 bases are a match to TRBD2. The V gene's germline CDR1 is SGHNT and CDR2 YYREEE (reference sequence). This CDR3 is built from 15 residues. The V and J ends lost 4 bases and 3 bases, in that order; junction bases with no gene match: 6. The CDR3 DNA reads TGTGCCAGCAGCCTAGAACTAGCGGACTACAATGAGCAGTTCTTC. Protein: CASSLELADYNEQFF.

Only a few counts were recorded for this clone. J is TRBJ2-7 and V is TRBV4-1; D gene unclear. Trimming removed 1 base at V and 2 bases at J, with 0 bases between. Looked up from germline, CDR1 is MGHRA and CDR2 is YSYEKL. There are 11 residues in the CDR3. CDR3 protein: CASSQAYEQYF. The CDR3 bases are TGCGCCAGCAGCCAAGCCTACGAGCAGTACTTC.

The rearrangement uses TRBV7-8 and TRBJ2-7, with TRBD1 matching over 10 bases. Unmatched junction bases numbered 9, after V lost 5 bases and J lost 5 bases. Germline V gene lookup returns CDR1 SGHVS and CDR2 FQNEAQ. The CDR3 is 15 residues long. The CDR3 nucleotides read TGTGCCAGCAGCCCACGGGACAGGGGATGGGACGAGCAGTACTTC. Translation gives CASSPRDRGWDEQYF. Filled out from reference TRBV7-8 and TRBJ2-7, the complete variable domain reads GAGVSQSPRYKVAKRGQDVALRCDPISGHVSLFWYQQALGQGPEFLTYFQNEAQLDKSGLPSDRFFAERPEGSVSTLKIQRTQQEDSAVYLCASSPRDRGWDEQYFGPGTRLTVT.

The V and J genes are TRBV7-2 and TRBJ1-1, with D possibly matching TRBD1 (6 bases). V dropped 3 bases and J dropped 4 bases, with 9 bases sitting between them. Germline V CDR1 and CDR2: SGHTA, FQGNSA. The CDR3 runs 13 residues. CDR3 nucleotide sequence: TGTGCCAGCAGCTTTGGACAGAGCACTGAAGCTTTCTTT. Protein: CASSFGQSTEAFF. Full variable domain (rest looked up from reference TRBV7-2 and TRBJ1-1): GAGVSQSPSNKVTEKGKDVELRCDPISGHTALYWYRQSLGQGLEFLIYFQGNSAPDKSGLPSDRFSAERTGGSVSTLTIQRTQQEDSAVYLCASSFGQSTEAFFGQGTRLTVV.

This chain links TRBV10-3 with TRBJ1-2, with 7 bases identical to TRBD1. The length of the CDR3 is 19 residues. J lost 2 bases, V lost 4 bases, and 19 bases had no gene match. Germline V gene data show CDR1 as ENHRY and CDR2 as SYGVKD. CDR3 sequence: CAISAEPGQVGLPNYGYTF. The DNA of the CDR3 is TGTGCCATCAGTGCCGAACCCGGACAGGTAGGACTGCCCAACTATGGCTACACCTTC.

For the CDR3, the DNA is TGTGCCACTAGGAGGAACACTGAAGCTTTCTTT. Translation gives CATRRNTEAFF. The genes are TRBV6-5 and TRBJ1-1; D remains ambiguous. This CDR3 is built from 11 residues. Trimming pared 10 bases from V and 1 base from J, leaving 7 bases between. Germline V CDR1 and CDR2: MNHEY, SVGAGI.

This clone turned up a few times. This chain links TRBV7-2 with TRBJ2-1; possibly TRBD1 for D (6 bases). Per germline, CDR1 SGHTA and CDR2 FQGNSA. This CDR3 is built from 15 residues. V shed 1 base and J shed 3 bases, with 10 bases lying between them. The CDR3 coding sequence is TGTGCCAGCAGCTTAGAGGGACAAATCTACAATGAGCAGTTCTTC. Translating it yields CASSLEGQIYNEQFF.

Comment on this clone: Given a far larger clone just one base away, this is likely a sequencing read error. The rearrangement joins TRBV7-9 to TRBJ2-3; 9 positions match TRBD2. CDR1 and CDR2 from the germline V gene are SEHNR and FQNEAQ (reference sequence). The CDR3 is made up of 14 amino acids. The CDR3 DNA sequence: TGTGCCAGCAGCTTGACTAGCGGCACAGGTACGCAGTATTTT. Protein product: CASSLTSGTGTQYF. Full variable domain (missing parts from reference TRBV7-9 and TRBJ2-3): DTGVSQNPRHKITKRGQNVTFRCDPISEHNRLYWYRQTLGQGPEFLTYFQNEAQLEKSRLLSDRFSAERPKGSFSTLEIQRTEQGDSAMYLCASSLTSGTGTQYFGPGTRLTVL.

Only one count was recorded for this clone. The genes are TRBV2 and TRBJ1-1; D might be TRBD1 (6 bases). The CDR3 has 15 amino acids. Trimming left V 4 bases short and J 4 bases short, with 16 bases between. The germline gives CDR1 SNHLY, CDR2 FYNNEI. The DNA for the CDR3 is TGTGCCAGCAGTGCAGTAACAGGGTACGGCACTGAAGCTTTCTTT. This sequence encodes CASSAVTGYGTEAFF.

This clone was counted only a few times. V and J are TRBV9 and TRBJ1-2; 7 nucleotides agree with TRBD1. V shed 6 bases and J 5 bases; nucleotides not matched to a gene: 10. Germline-derived CDR1 and CDR2 are SGDLS and YYNGEE. This CDR3 region has 14 residues. CDR3 nucleotides: TGTGCCAGCAATCCGGGACAGATTCCTTATGGCTACACCTTC. It specifies CASNPGQIPYGYTF.

This clone was observed a few times. The rearrangement uses TRBV28 and TRBJ1-4; 10 bases are a match to TRBD1. V shed 3 bases and J 5 bases; nucleotides not matched to a gene: 15. This CDR3 contains 19 residues. CDR1 and CDR2 (germline): MDHEN, SYDVKM. CDR3 bases: TGTGCCAGCAGTTTGGCCGGGACAGGGGTAGACTCACTGAATGAAAAACTGTTTTTT. The encoded protein is CASSLAGTGVDSLNEKLFF.

The V call is TRBV28, the J call TRBJ1-5, with 7 nucleotides matching TRBD1. Germline CDR1 is MDHEN and CDR2 is SYDVKM. J was trimmed by 6 bases and V by 4 bases; bases with no gene match: 15. The CDR3 sequence is 17 residues long. CDR3 sequence: CASSSYFDRVGGQPQHF. Here the CDR3 DNA reads TGTGCCAGCAGTTCTTACTTCGACAGGGTCGGGGGTCAGCCCCAGCATTTT.

The chain uses TRBV7-2 and TRBJ1-3; D call uncertain. CDR3 length: 15 amino acids. In germline, CDR1 is SGHTA, CDR2 FQGNSA. V was clipped by 5 bases and J by 0 bases, with 11 bases between them. CDR3 residues: CASSPGPGSGNTIYF. The CDR3 bases are TGTGCCAGCAGCCCTGGACCTGGCTCTGGAAACACCATATATTTT.

The V gene is TRBV6-8, the J gene TRBJ1-4; D is unresolved. V lost 2 bases, J lost 7 bases, and 14 bases lay in between. The CDR3 contains 15 residues. Germline V CDR1 and CDR2: MNHGY, SAAAGT. CDR3 in amino acids: CASSYDVVLSEKLFF. In DNA form, the CDR3 reads TGTGCCAGCAGTTACGATGTAGTCCTAAGTGAAAAACTGTTTTTT.

The V and J genes are TRBV5-4 and TRBJ1-2; tentatively, D is TRBD1 (6 bases). This CDR3 has 17 residues. Trimming removed 4 bases from V and 0 bases from J, with 19 bases in between. The germline gives CDR1 SGHNT, CDR2 YYREEE (reference sequence). The CDR3 DNA follows: TGTGCCAGCAGCCCAAGGGGAGGGACAATCACTAACTATGGCTACACCTTC. Its protein is CASSPRGGTITNYGYTF. The variable domain in full, completed from reference TRBV5-4 and TRBJ1-2, reads ETGVTQSPTHLIKTRGQQVTLRCSSQSGHNTVSWYQQALGQGPQFIFQYYREEENGRGNFPPRFSGLQFPNYSSELNVNALELDDSALYLCASSPRGGTITNYGYTFGSGTRLTVV.

This chain joins TRBV5-6 and TRBJ2-5; 7 nucleotides match TRBD1. CDR1 SGHDT and CDR2 YYEEEE come from the germline V gene. The CDR3 extends over 15 amino acids. The V and J ends lost 3 bases and 2 bases, in that order; junction bases with no gene match: 7. This CDR3 is CASSWGTAYQETQYF. CDR3 DNA: TGTGCCAGCAGCTGGGGGACAGCGTATCAAGAGACCCAGTACTTC.

The chain uses TRBV5-1 and TRBJ2-7, with a weak D call TRBD2 (6 bases). V was trimmed by 4 bases and J by 0 bases, leaving 14 bases between them. Germline CDR1 reads SGHRS; CDR2 reads YFSETQ. CDR3 size: 15 residues. CDR3 nucleotides: TGCGCCAGCAGCAGAACTAGCCGGAGCTCCTACGAGCAGTACTTC. Protein product: CASSRTSRSSYEQYF.